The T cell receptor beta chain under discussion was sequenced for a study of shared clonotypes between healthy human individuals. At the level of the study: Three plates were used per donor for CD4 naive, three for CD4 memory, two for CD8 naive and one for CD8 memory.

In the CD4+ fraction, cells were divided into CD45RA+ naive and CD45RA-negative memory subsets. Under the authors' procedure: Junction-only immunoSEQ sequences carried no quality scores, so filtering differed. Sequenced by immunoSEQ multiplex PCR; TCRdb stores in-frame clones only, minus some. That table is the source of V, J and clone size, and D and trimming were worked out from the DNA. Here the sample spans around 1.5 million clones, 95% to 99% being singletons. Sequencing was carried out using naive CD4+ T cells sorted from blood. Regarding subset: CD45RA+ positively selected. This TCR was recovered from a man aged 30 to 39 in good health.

The chain's CDR3 is CASIGDIGAEQYF. CDR3 nucleotides: TGTGCCAGCATAGGGGACATCGGAGCCGAGCAGTACTTC. The chain employs TRBV2 and TRBJ2-7, with D possibly TRBD1 on 6 matching bases. Germline loops: CDR1 SNHLY, CDR2 FYNNEI. V was cut by 7 bases and J by 6 bases, with 16 bases left in between. CDR3 length equals 13 residues.